This T cell receptor beta chain was documented in a study of neurological immune-mediated disorders. Study-level points and caveats: The greatest degree of TCR clonal expansion was observed in HTLV-1-associated myelopathy, with the lowest in multiple sclerosis, below that of healthy controls.

CDR3 length: 14 residues. The V end was cut by 0 bases, the J end by 7 bases, with 10 bases between. Germline V gene data show CDR1 as MNHEY and CDR2 as SVGAGI. This clonotype occurred many times. What it binds is not known. TCRdb itself ran the 5' RACE reads through MiXCR, one entry per CDR3 protein. The table lists 27,000 or so distinct CDR3 sequences, over 3% of them singletons. The chain links TRBV6-5 to TRBJ1-5, with a possible D match to TRBD1 (5 bases). Sequencing was done on a sample of PBMCs. This receptor was identified in a woman aged 25 to 39 with multiple sclerosis. The DNA for the CDR3 is TGTGCCAGCAGTTACTCTAGTTGGGACCAGCCCCAGCATTTT. It encodes CASSYSSWDQPQHF.